The entry below describes one TCR beta chain. This sample was taken from a study of T cells in localized non-small cell lung cancer. Profiled with immunoSEQ multiplex PCR; TCRdb holds only in-frame clones, not every one. This sample carries tens of thousands of clones, more than 75% of them seen once, and the ten largest clones take 8.5% to 10%. Germline CDR1 and CDR2: SGHNT and YYREEE (reference sequence). V was clipped by 4 bases and J by 4 bases; unmatched bases: 4. CDR3 size: 15 residues. The V call is TRBV5-4, the J call TRBJ1-6, with 8 bases lining up with TRBD1. The starting material was peripheral blood, obtained before any cancer treatment. The TCR sequence derives from a female donor of 60 years or more with stage I lung adenocarcinoma. This CDR3 reads CASSMDRVYNSPLHF. CDR3 nucleotides: TGTGCCAGCAGCATGGACAGGGTGTATAATTCACCCCTCCACTTT.